This T cell receptor beta chain was captured by sequencing in a study of shared clonotypes between healthy human individuals. This table comes from immunoSEQ multiplex PCR, and its TCRdb copy is limited to in-frame clones, with some not included. The sample holds roughly 500,000 clones; 96% are singletons and the top ten take 0.06%. After removal of 8 bases from V and 3 bases from J, the junction contained 9 bases not matched to a gene. Germline V gene data show CDR1 as SGHTA and CDR2 as FQGNSA. The CDR3 is 14 residues long. The material sequenced was naive CD4+ T cells sorted from blood. Subset noted: CD45RA+ positively selected. The clonotype originates from a woman between 25 and 40 years old in good health. The gene calls are TRBV7-2 and TRBJ1-1, with 7 bases aligning to TRBD1. The CDR3 sequence: CASLTGAGYTEAFF. In DNA, the CDR3 is TGTGCCAGCCTAACAGGGGCAGGGTACACTGAAGCTTTCTTT.